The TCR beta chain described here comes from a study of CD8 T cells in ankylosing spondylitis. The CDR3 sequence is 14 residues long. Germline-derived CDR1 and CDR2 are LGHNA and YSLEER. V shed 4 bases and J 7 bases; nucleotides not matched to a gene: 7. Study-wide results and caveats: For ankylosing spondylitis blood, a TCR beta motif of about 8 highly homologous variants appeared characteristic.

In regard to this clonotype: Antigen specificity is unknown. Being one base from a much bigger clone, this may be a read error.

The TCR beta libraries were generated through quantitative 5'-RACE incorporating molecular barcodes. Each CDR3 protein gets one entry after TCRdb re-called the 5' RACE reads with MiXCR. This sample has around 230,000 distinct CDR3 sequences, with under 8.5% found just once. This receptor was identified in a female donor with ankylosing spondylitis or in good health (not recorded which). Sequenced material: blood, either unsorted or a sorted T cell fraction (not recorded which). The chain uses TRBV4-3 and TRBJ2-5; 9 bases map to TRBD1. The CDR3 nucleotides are TGCGCCAGCAGCCGGGGGACAGGGTTGGGGACCCAGTACTTC. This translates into CASSRGTGLGTQYF.